The subject of this entry is one T cell receptor beta chain. TCRdb's table, derived via immunoSEQ multiplex PCR, lists solely in-frame clones and lacks some. The sample lists approximately 210,000 clones; 91% were seen once. The data originate from a study of control samples from healthy donors and cancer patients. The CDR3 has 15 residues. Losses at the gene ends were 3 bases for V and 6 bases for J; bases not matched to a gene: 11. CDR1 and CDR2 from the germline V gene are SQVTM and ANQGSEA. This TCR was sampled from a man aged 25-45 years in good health. The chain has TRBV29-1 and TRBJ2-5; 9 bases agree with TRBD2. The material sequenced was blood. CDR3 in DNA: TGCAGCGTTGACCCGGCTAGCGGGGCGCGGAAGACCCAGTACTTC. As protein: CSVDPASGARKTQYF.